Below, 8 T cell receptor beta chains from the same sample are listed, as sequenced in a study of cytomegalovirus exposure and HLA in healthy donors. In the PCR, 60 Vbeta and 13 Jbeta primers were used. The protocol was immunoSEQ multiplex PCR, while the TCRdb copy is restricted to in-frame clones and leaves out a portion. The sample lists 110,000 or so clones, 70% to 90% seen once, with about 1.8% in the top ten. The specimen was PBMCs. Receptor source: a man aged 35-49 years in good health and CMV-seronegative.

V usage is TRBV13 and J usage is TRBJ2-5; possibly TRBD2 for D (5 bases). The better agreement between TRBJ2-7 and the DNA end casts doubt on the J call. The CDR3 runs 16 residues. From germline, CDR1 is PRHDT and CDR2 FYEKMQ (reference sequence). CDR3 nucleotide sequence: TGTGCCAGCAGCTTAGGTAGGCCGGACTTCTCCTACGAGCAGTACTTC. Its translation is CASSLGRPDFSYEQYF.

This clone was seen once. The chain is built from TRBV5-6 and TRBJ2-3; 7 bases fit TRBD2. Germline assignment: CDR1 SGHDT and CDR2 YYEEEE. V shed 0 bases, J shed 1 base, and the junction held 8 bases outside the gene matches. The CDR3 totals 17 residues. The CDR3 here is CASSLAVGGSRTDTQYF. DNA for the CDR3: TGTGCCAGCAGCTTGGCCGTCGGGGGGAGTCGCACAGATACGCAGTATTTT.

This clone was seen once. The J gene is TRBJ1-3, the V gene TRBV4-2; TRBD1 aligns across 7 bases. The CDR3 spans 16 residues. Trimming cost V 1 base and J 0 bases; bases outside gene matches: 3. CDR1 is LGHNA, CDR2 YNFKEQ, per germline. The DNA for the CDR3 is TGTGCCAGCAGCCAAGGACAGGGTGGCTCTGGAAACACCATATATTTT. Protein sequence: CASSQGQGGSGNTIYF.

This chain connects TRBV11-2 to TRBJ2-3; TRBD2 aligns across 7 bases. The CDR3 totals 17 residues. Germline values: CDR1 SGHAT, CDR2 FQNNGV. V was pared by 3 bases and J by 6 bases, with 15 bases of the junction left unmatched. The CDR3 coding sequence is TGTGCCAGCAGCTTGGGGCTAGCGGATCCCCGGCAGGATACGCAGTATTTT. It is translated as CASSLGLADPRQDTQYF. Drawing the rest from reference TRBV11-2 and TRBJ2-3, the complete variable domain is EAGVAQSPRYKIIEKRQSVAFWCNPISGHATLYWYQQILGQGPKLLIQFQNNGVVDDSQLPKDRFSAERLKGVDSTLKIQPAKLEDSAVYLCASSLGLADPRQDTQYFGPGTRLTVL.

This chain joins TRBV11-2 and TRBJ2-7; TRBD1 might be the D (6 bases). Deletions cut 2 bases from V and 3 bases from J, with 11 bases between. The CDR3 runs 14 residues. CDR1 and CDR2 (germline): SGHAT, FQNNGV. CDR3 amino acids: CASSLMDSYYEQYF. As DNA, the CDR3 is TGTGCCAGCAGCTTAATGGACAGCTACTACGAGCAGTACTTC.

A few counts support this clone. The V and J genes are TRBV28 and TRBJ2-2, with 7 bases identical to TRBD1. Germline V gene data show CDR1 as MDHEN and CDR2 as SYDVKM. The CDR3 spans 15 residues. Trimming removed 7 bases from V and 5 bases from J; junction bases left unmatched: 10. The CDR3 DNA reads TGTGCCAGCATCCAAGGGGGCGGAATGACCGGGGAGCTGTTTTTT. Amino acid sequence: CASIQGGGMTGELFF.

The V and J genes are TRBV7-8 and TRBJ1-1, with D maybe TRBD1 (5 bases). Between the trimmed V and J ends, which lost 7 bases and 2 bases, there was a span of 14 bases. Germline values: CDR1 SGHVS, CDR2 FQNEAQ. The CDR3 covers 14 residues. CDR3 nucleotides: TGTGCCAGCAACCTACAGGAGTTAAACACTGAAGCTTTCTTT. Translating it yields CASNLQELNTEAFF.

V and J are TRBV5-8 and TRBJ2-2, with 9 bases lining up with TRBD1. This CDR3 has 15 amino acids. V was pared by 4 bases and J by 7 bases, with 8 bases of the junction left unmatched. The V gene's germline CDR1 is SGHTS and CDR2 YDEGEE. CDR3 loop: CASSPDRGGGGELFF. DNA for the CDR3: TGTGCCAGCAGCCCGGACAGGGGTGGAGGCGGGGAGCTGTTTTTT.